What follows are 15 T cell receptor beta chains derived from one specimen sequenced in a study of cytomegalovirus exposure and HLA in healthy donors. PCR involved 60 Vbeta and 13 Jbeta primers. Sequencing was performed with immunoSEQ multiplex PCR; in TCRdb, only in-frame clones are kept and a portion is missing. The sample has fewer than 200,000 clones, roughly 80% seen once. Sequencing was carried out using PBMCs. The receptors originated from a woman younger than 30 in good health and CMV-seronegative.

The chain couples TRBV29-1 to TRBJ1-2; D remains ambiguous. The V gene's germline CDR1 is SQVTM and CDR2 ANQGSEA. The CDR3 loop spans 13 amino acids. V lost 0 bases, J lost 8 bases, and 13 bases lay in between. Written as DNA, the CDR3 is TGCAGCGTTGAAGATCGGCCGGGGAGAGGCTACACCTTC. Protein sequence: CSVEDRPGRGYTF.

This rearrangement joins TRBV6-1 to TRBJ2-7; 9 positions match TRBD1. J was trimmed by 5 bases and V by 2 bases; bases with no gene match: 4. This CDR3 has 14 amino acids. Germline lookup yields CDR1 MNHNS and CDR2 SASEGT. The DNA of the CDR3 is TGTGCCAGCAGTGAACTACAGGGGGCAAACGAGCAGTACTTC. Its translation is CASSELQGANEQYF.

The chain couples TRBV9 to TRBJ2-3; D unclear. Germline CDR1 SGDLS, CDR2 YYNGEE. Trimming stripped 2 bases from V and 0 bases from J, with 7 bases between. The CDR3 length is 14 residues. CDR3: CASSVSSSTDTQYF. In DNA, the CDR3 is TGTGCCAGCAGCGTTTCCTCTAGCACAGATACGCAGTATTTT.

This chain connects TRBV4-1 to TRBJ2-7; D is undetermined. CDR1 and CDR2 from the germline V gene are MGHRA and YSYEKL. The CDR3 is 16 residues long. V was trimmed by 0 bases and J by 3 bases, leaving 15 bases between them. CDR3 region: CASSQDGLVRGYEQYF. The DNA for the CDR3 is TGCGCCAGCAGCCAAGACGGTTTGGTCCGCGGCTACGAGCAGTACTTC.

A word on this clone: At one end the junction does not follow the germline gene, possibly because of a read error. The same CDR3 also results from other DNA sequences found in this sample. The J gene is TRBJ2-2, the V gene TRBV7-7; D is unclear. In germline, CDR1 is SSHAT, CDR2 FNYEAQ (reference sequence). The CDR3 totals 14 residues. The CDR3 spells CASRLTLNTGELFF. CDR3 bases: TGTGCTAGCAGGTTGACTTTGAACACCGGGGAGCTGTTTTTT.

The rearrangement links TRBV7-3 to TRBJ1-1; unclear D gene. Germline CDR1 is SGHTA and CDR2 is FQGTGA. The CDR3 is 16 amino acids. The V and J ends lost 2 bases and 1 base respectively, with 14 bases between them. The DNA for the CDR3 is TGTGCCAGCAGCTTATTACGGAGGTCGAGGAACACTGAAGCTTTCTTT. It codes for CASSLLRRSRNTEAFF.

This chain links TRBV7-9 with TRBJ1-5; no clear D gene. CDR1 is SEHNR and CDR2 is FQNEAQ in the germline V gene (reference sequence). There are 13 residues in the CDR3. The CDR3 loop is CSGAAGRDQPQHF. CDR3 DNA: TGTTCCGGCGCCGCCGGGAGGGATCAGCCCCAGCATTTT.

The J gene is TRBJ1-5, the V gene TRBV27; perhaps TRBD1 as D (6 bases). The CDR3 loop spans 15 amino acids. V lost 1 base and J lost 6, with 13 bases in between. The germline V gene has CDR1 MNHEY and CDR2 SMNVEV (reference sequence). CDR3 in DNA: TGTGCCAGCAGTTTATATAAGGGGGTAAGTCAGCCCCAGCATTTT. This translates into CASSLYKGVSQPQHF.

The V gene is TRBV5-1, the J gene TRBJ1-1, with 7 bases lining up with TRBD1. V lost 4 bases, J lost 3 bases, and 12 bases stayed unmatched. The CDR3 has 16 residues. Germline loops: CDR1 SGHRS, CDR2 YFSETQ. CDR3 sequence: CASSKETGAGDTEAFF. CDR3 coding DNA: TGCGCCAGCAGCAAGGAAACAGGGGCTGGGGACACTGAAGCTTTCTTT.

The chain is built from TRBV5-1 and TRBJ2-7; 12 nucleotides line up with TRBD2. Germline V gives CDR1 SGHRS, CDR2 YFSETQ. The CDR3 totals 15 residues. The ends lost 3 bases at V and 3 bases at J; junction bases unmatched: 4. The CDR3 protein is CASSWGTSGLYEQYF. CDR3 coding DNA: TGCGCCAGCAGCTGGGGGACTAGCGGGCTCTACGAGCAGTACTTC.

The chain employs TRBV6-1 and TRBJ2-2; 7 nucleotides agree with TRBD1. V dropped 6 bases and J dropped 3; count of bases not matched to a gene: 4. Germline CDR1 reads MNHNS; CDR2 reads SASEGT. The CDR3 is 14 amino acids. The CDR3 reads CASRQTGHTGELFF. The DNA for the CDR3 is TGTGCCAGCAGGCAGACAGGGCACACCGGGGAGCTGTTTTTT.

This sequence joins TRBV13 and TRBJ2-1; D might be TRBD1 (5 bases). Trimming stripped 5 bases from V and 3 bases from J, with 8 bases between. The CDR3 is made up of 13 amino acids. In germline, CDR1 is PRHDT, CDR2 FYEKMQ (reference sequence). DNA for the CDR3: TGTGCCAGCAGCATCGACAGCTACAATGAGCAGTTCTTC. Translation: CASSIDSYNEQFF. The entire variable domain, with the rest obtained from reference TRBV13 and TRBJ2-1, is as follows: AAGVIQSPRHLIKEKRETATLKCYPIPRHDTVYWYQQGPGQDPQFLISFYEKMQSDKGSIPDRFSAQQFSDYHSELNMSSLELGDSALYFCASSIDSYNEQFFGPGTRLTVL.

In this sample, this clone turned up a few times. The chain combines TRBV6-6 with TRBJ2-1; 10 bases line up with TRBD1. The V gene end was trimmed by 1 base and the J gene end by 3 bases; junction bases not matched to a gene: 3. The CDR3 totals 16 residues. CDR1 is MNHNY, CDR2 SVGAGI, per germline (reference sequence). CDR3 bases: TGTGCCAGCAGTTACTTGGGACAGGGGATCTACAATGAGCAGTTCTTC. Protein: CASSYLGQGIYNEQFF.

J is TRBJ2-1 and V is TRBV28; TRBD2 agrees at 7 bases. The CDR3 totals 20 residues. Trimming took 1 base from V and 0 from J; bases not matched to a gene: 15. CDR1 is MDHEN, CDR2 SYDVKM, per germline. The CDR3 region has the DNA TGTGCCAGCAGTTTATTGCCCGGGTTAAGCGGGATTGGCTCCTACAATGAGCAGTTCTTC. It encodes CASSLLPGLSGIGSYNEQFF.

This clone has only one observation. The rearrangement joins TRBV9 to TRBJ2-3; TRBD2 matches 8 bases. The germline CDR1 and CDR2 sequences are SGDLS and YYNGEE. This CDR3 region has 19 residues. The V gene end was trimmed by 0 bases and the J gene end by 5 bases; junction bases not matched to a gene: 17. The CDR3 bases are TGTGCCAGCAGCGTAGCAGGTGGGGCTAGCGGGCTTCTGGAAGATACGCAGTATTTT. It yields the protein CASSVAGGASGLLEDTQYF.